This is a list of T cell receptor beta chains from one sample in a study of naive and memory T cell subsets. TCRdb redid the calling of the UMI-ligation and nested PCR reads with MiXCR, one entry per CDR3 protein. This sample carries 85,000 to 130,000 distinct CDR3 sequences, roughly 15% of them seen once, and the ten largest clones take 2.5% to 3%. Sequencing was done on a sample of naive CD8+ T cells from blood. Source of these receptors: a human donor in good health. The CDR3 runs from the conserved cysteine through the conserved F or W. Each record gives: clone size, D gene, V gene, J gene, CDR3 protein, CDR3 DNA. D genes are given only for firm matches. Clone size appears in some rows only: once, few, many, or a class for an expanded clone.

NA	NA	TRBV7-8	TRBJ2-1	CASSLSAGLFYNEQFF	TGTGCCAGCAGCTTATCGGCAGGGTTATTCTACAATGAGCAGTTCTTC
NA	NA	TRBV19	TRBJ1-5	CASSIWEWADQPQHF	TGTGCCAGTAGTATTTGGGAGTGGGCAGATCAGCCCCAGCATTTT
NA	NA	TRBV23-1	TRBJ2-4	CASERYPRGGAANIQYF	TGCGCCAGCGAACGCTACCCTCGTGGGGGGGCTGCAAACATTCAGTACTTC
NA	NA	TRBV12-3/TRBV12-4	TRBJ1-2	CASSSPRDGFAGYTF	TGTGCCAGCAGTTCGCCCCGGGACGGCTTCGCTGGCTACACCTTC
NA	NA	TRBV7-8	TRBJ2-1	CASSLADKTAEQFF	TGTGCCAGCAGCTTAGCGGACAAAACCGCTGAGCAGTTCTTC
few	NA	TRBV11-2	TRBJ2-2	CASSPLFDTGELFF	TGTGCCAGCAGCCCCCTCTTTGACACCGGGGAGCTGTTTTTT
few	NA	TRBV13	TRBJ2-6	CASTLGYSGANVLTF	TGTGCCAGCACCCTCGGCTACTCTGGGGCCAACGTCCTGACTTTC
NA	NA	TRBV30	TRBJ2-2	CAWSLTGFAGELFF	TGTGCCTGGAGCCTGACTGGCTTTGCGGGGGAGCTGTTTTTT
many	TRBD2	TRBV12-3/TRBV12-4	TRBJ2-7	CASSLAGSSYEQYF	TGTGCCAGCAGCCTAGCGGGCTCTTCCTACGAGCAGTACTTC
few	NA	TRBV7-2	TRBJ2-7	CASSFSRAYEQYF	TGTGCCAGCAGCTTTTCCAGGGCCTACGAGCAGTACTTC
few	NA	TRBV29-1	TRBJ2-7	CSVEDAVYEQYF	TGCAGCGTTGAAGATGCAGTTTACGAGCAGTACTTC
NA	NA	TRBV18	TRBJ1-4	CASSPPNGEKLFF	TGTGCCAGCTCACCACCGAATGGCGAAAAACTGTTTTTT
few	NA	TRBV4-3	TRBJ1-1	CASSRTGRVNTEAFF	TGCGCCAGCAGCCGAACAGGGCGCGTAAACACTGAAGCTTTCTTT
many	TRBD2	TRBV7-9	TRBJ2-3	CASSPLTNIAGGTDTQYF	TGTGCCAGCAGCCCCCTGACAAATATAGCGGGAGGCACAGATACGCAGTATTTT
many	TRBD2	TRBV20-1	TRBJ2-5	CSARARTSGDQETQYF	TGCAGTGCTAGAGCCCGGACTAGCGGGGACCAAGAGACCCAGTACTTC
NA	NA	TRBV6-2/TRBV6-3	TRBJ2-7	CASSSTMEGRWEQYF	TGTGCCAGCAGTTCCACGATGGAAGGAAGGTGGGAGCAGTACTTC
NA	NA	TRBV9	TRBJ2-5	CASSVEGRGETQYF	TGTGCCAGCAGCGTAGAGGGCCGAGGGGAGACCCAGTACTTC
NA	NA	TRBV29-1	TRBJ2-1	CSVLAGSSYNEQFF	TGCAGCGTTCTTGCGGGGAGCTCCTACAATGAGCAGTTCTTC
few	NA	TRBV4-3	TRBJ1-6	CASSQGTNYNSPLHF	TGCGCCAGCAGCCAAGGGACAAACTATAATTCACCCCTCCACTTT
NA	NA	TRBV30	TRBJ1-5	CAWSDNVGAAQHF	TGTGCCTGGAGCGATAACGTGGGCGCGGCCCAGCATTTT
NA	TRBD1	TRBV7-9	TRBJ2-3	CASSRQGVGTDTQYF	TGTGCCAGCAGCAGACAGGGAGTGGGCACAGATACGCAGTATTTT
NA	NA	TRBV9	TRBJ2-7	CASSVGGRYEQYF	TGTGCCAGCAGCGTAGGCGGTCGGTACGAGCAGTACTTC
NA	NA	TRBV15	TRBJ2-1	CATSTTDNEQFF	TGTGCCACCAGCACGACAGACAATGAGCAGTTCTTC
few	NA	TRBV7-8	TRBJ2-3	CASSVSDTDTQYF	TGTGCCAGCAGCGTATCAGATACAGATACGCAGTATTTT
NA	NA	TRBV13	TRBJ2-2	CASSLSSYRAGELFF	TGTGCCAGCAGCTTATCCTCCTACAGGGCCGGGGAGCTGTTTTTT
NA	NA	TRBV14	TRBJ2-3	CASSHAETISTDTQYF	TGTGCCAGCAGCCATGCTGAGACGATAAGCACAGATACGCAGTATTTT
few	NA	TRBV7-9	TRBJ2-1	CASSQSNEQFF	TGTGCCAGCAGCCAGAGCAATGAGCAGTTCTTC
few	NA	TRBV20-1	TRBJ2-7	CSATSLGGAEQYF	TGCAGTGCTACTAGTTTGGGGGGGGCCGAGCAGTACTTC
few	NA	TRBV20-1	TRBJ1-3	CSARPIGSSGNTIYF	TGCAGTGCTAGACCTATTGGGAGCTCTGGAAACACCATATATTTT
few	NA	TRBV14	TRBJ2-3	CASSQVDFADTQYF	TGTGCCAGCAGCCAAGTAGATTTCGCAGATACGCAGTATTTT
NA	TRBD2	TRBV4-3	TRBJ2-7	CASSQDDARERPYEQYF	TGCGCCAGCAGCCAAGATGATGCGCGGGAGCGTCCCTACGAGCAGTACTTC
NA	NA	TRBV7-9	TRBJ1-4	CASSSTPLFDGKLFF	TGTGCCAGCAGCTCCACCCCTCTGTTTGATGGAAAACTGTTTTTT
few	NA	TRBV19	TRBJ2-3	CASSLNLGGWTDTQYF	TGTGCCAGTAGCCTGAATCTCGGGGGCTGGACAGATACGCAGTATTTT
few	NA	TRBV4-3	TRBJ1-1	CASSQDWADTEAFF	TGCGCCAGCAGCCAAGATTGGGCGGACACTGAAGCTTTCTTT
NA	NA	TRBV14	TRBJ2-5	CASSQDAGYQETQYF	TGTGCCAGCAGCCAAGACGCAGGGTACCAAGAGACCCAGTACTTC
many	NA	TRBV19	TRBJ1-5	CASRSRSNQPQHF	TGTGCCAGTAGAAGTCGGAGCAATCAGCCCCAGCATTTT
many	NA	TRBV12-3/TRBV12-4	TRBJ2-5	CASSGHSEDQYF	TGTGCCAGCAGTGGTCACTCCGAAGACCAGTACTTC
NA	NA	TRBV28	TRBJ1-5	CASHTAKGEPQHF	TGTGCCAGCCATACAGCTAAGGGGGAGCCCCAGCATTTT
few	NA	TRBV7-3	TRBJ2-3	CASSLWALAGLNPRTDTQYF	TGTGCCAGCAGCTTATGGGCTTTGGCGGGACTCAACCCCCGCACAGATACGCAGTATTTT
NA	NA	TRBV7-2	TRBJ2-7	CASSFSNSYEQYF	TGTGCCAGCAGCTTTAGTAATTCCTACGAGCAGTACTTC